This record covers a single T cell receptor (beta chain). Antigen specificity is unknown. Clinical symptoms and serum thyroxine were used for diagnosis; TRAb, thyroid ultrasound and orbital computed tomography were also relied on. This CDR3 has 14 amino acids. The junction had 7 bases not matched to a gene; V was cut back by 7 bases and J by 5 bases. Germline CDR1 and CDR2: SGHRS and YFSETQ. The data stem from a study of Graves' ophthalmopathy and Graves' hyperthyroidism. Notes on the study in general: Built on 13 signatures, a model told ophthalmopathy apart from stable hyperthyroidism with 87.88% sensitivity and approximately 80% specificity. Detected in blood as well were most expanded thyroid clonotypes with frequency above 0.001. The model reached approximately 70% sensitivity and approximately 72% specificity for predicting ophthalmopathy progression.

RNA served as the template for amplifying TCR beta CDR3 regions. First-round RT-PCR employed HTBI primers, with a second-round multiplex PCR after it. TCRdb fed the multiplex PCR reads into MiXCR, producing one record per CDR3 protein. The data contain roughly 610,000 distinct CDR3 sequences, about a fifth of them singletons. Input material: peripheral blood. The TCR originated in a woman aged 18-29 years with stable Graves' hyperthyroidism. Some clones in this sample may be carry-over from other donors' samples. The chain joins TRBV5-1 to TRBJ2-5, with 11 bases aligning to TRBD1. The CDR3 sequence is CASRRDRGYETQYF. The CDR3, as DNA: TGCGCCAGCCGTCGGGACAGGGGGTATGAGACCCAGTACTTC. Complete variable domain (other parts from reference TRBV5-1 and TRBJ2-5): KAGVTQTPRYLIKTRGQQVTLSCSPISGHRSVSWYQQTPGQGLQFLFEYFSETQRNKGNFPGRFSGRQFSNSRSEMNVSTLELGDSALYLCASRRDRGYETQYFGPGTRLLVL.